This entry is about one T cell receptor (beta chain). Its antigen remains unidentified. This sample was taken from a study of CXCR3-negative and CXCR3-positive naive CD8 T cells (dated by TCRdb to between 2017 and 2020). About the full investigation: In total, about 150 million TRB reads were obtained, corresponding to roughly 1.5 +/- 0.3 million reads per library. The diversity and physicochemical repertoire analyses included some 11 donors pooled from two independent experiments. TRBV-TRBJ cluster analysis included naive subsets from several donors and memory cells from 3 donors. What the work shows at the level of the full study, not this receptor alone: Both naive subsets had comparably high repertoire diversity, while memory CD8+ T cells had much lower repertoire diversity. Naive CXCR3-negative and CXCR3-positive cells from the same donor showed similar TRBV-TRBJ usage, whereas memory cells showed distinct patterns. Because surface CD5, which is linked to self-reactivity in mice, was comparable between the naive subsets, TCR interaction strength was also inferred from the physicochemical properties of TRB CDR3s. Because CXCR3 expression was partially decreased after cryopreservation, freshly isolated PBMCs were used for most assays. TRB CDR3s from CXCR3-positive naive cells showed higher hydrophobicity (lower Kidera factor 4), lower energy, and higher strength and volume indices than CXCR3-negative naive cells.

Each CD8+ T cell subset was flow-sorted in triplicate, and 250,000 to 350,000 cells per subset were placed directly into RLT lysis buffer. To exclude memory contaminants, naive CD8+ T cells were stringently defined as CD45RO-CCR7+CD27+CD95-. Peripheral blood mononuclear cells were isolated from buffy coats by standard density gradient centrifugation. A FACSAria III was used to flow-sort naive CD8+ T cells into CXCR3-negative and CXCR3-positive populations. Total RNA was extracted from sorted cells using an RNeasy Mini Kit. Sequencing was performed on a NextSeq 550. The Human TCR Profiling Kit (MiLaboratory) was used to prepare UMI-labeled 5' RACE TRB cDNA libraries. cDNA synthesis used the entire amount of extracted RNA, and PCR amplification then used the entire amount of cDNA produced. The libraries were made side by side, with each library going through the same number of PCR cycles. In the paper's pipeline: With a minimum of two reads required per UMI, MIGEC and MiXCR pulled out about 50,000 +/- 10,000 unique UMI-labeled TRB cDNA molecules from each library. An average of approximately 40,000 +/- 10,000 functional in-frame TRB CDR3 nucleotide clonotypes without stop codons was found per library. After each sample was downsampled to 5000 UMI-labeled TRB molecules, VDJtools was used to calculate diversity metrics such as normalized Shannon-Wiener and Chao1. For the central five CDR3 residues, VDJtools calculated physicochemical properties weighted by clonotype size, namely interaction energy, strength, volume and Kidera factor 4. After the reads were reprocessed by TCRdb, one entry was made per CDR3 protein sequence, with no DNA. Here the V and J calls rest on TCRdb's processing, not on the authors' analysis. This sample's table has entries for about 70,000 distinct CDR3 sequences. The top ten clones comprise 0.55% to 0.8% of the sample.

As encoded in the germline V gene, CDR1 is SGHDN while CDR2 is FVKESK. Spanning cysteine to phenylalanine, the CDR3 consists of 13 amino acids. The DNA is not on file. This sequence originates from a human donor in good health. Some clones in this sample may be carry-over from other donors' samples. Sequenced sample: naive CXCR3+ CD8+ T cells from blood. According to the study, the label for this sample's cell subset or site signals: CD45RO-CCR7+CD27+CD95- naive CD8+ T cells expressing CXCR3 (TNR3+). This sequence uses TRBV14 and TRBJ1-2. The CDR3 region has the sequence CASSQASWKGYTF.